This TCR beta chain was sequenced during a study of breast tumors, draining lymph nodes, adjacent tissues. Germline V lookup: CDR1 SGHNT, CDR2 YENEEA. The CDR3 length is 15 residues. V was pared by 2 bases and J by 1 base, with 1 base of the junction left unmatched. Breast cancer patients provided tissue from their axillary draining lymph nodes. From the multiplex PCR reads, TCRdb called clonotypes with MiXCR, one entry per CDR3 protein. In the table there are around 140,000 distinct CDR3 sequences, 20% to 25% of which are singletons. Study results and limitations: Compared with basal-like, luminal-like tumors shared significantly more repertoire with nontumor tissue. The lymph node origin of tumor T cells was framed as consistent with a hypothesis, not demonstrated. Findings are consistent with lymph node origin and intratumoral expansion of most tumor T cells. Tumor repertoires ranked between lymph nodes and nontumor tissue in diversity, with V and J gene preferences.

As to this clonotype: What it binds is not known.

This receptor was obtained from a female donor with breast cancer. Some clones in this sample may be carry-over from other donors' samples. What was sequenced was axillary lymph node tissue. This chain connects TRBV11-3 to TRBJ2-1; 8 positions match TRBD1. The CDR3 region is CASSLRTGSYNEQFF. CDR3 nucleotides: TGTGCCAGCAGCTTACGGACAGGGTCCTACAATGAGCAGTTCTTC.